Sequencing of this T cell receptor beta chain was carried out in a study of T cell repertoires in cytomegalovirus infection. As to this clonotype: The antigen is not known.

Study observations and caveats: CMV-specific TCR beta clonotypes restricted by HLA-C were the ones dominating the ex vivo response.

TCRdb reprocessed the reads via MiXCR and lists one record per CDR3 protein. Of 570,000 or so distinct CDR3 sequences listed, approximately 40% were seen once; the top ten hold around 48%. Losses at the gene ends were 5 bases for V and 4 bases for J; bases not matched to a gene: 7. The CDR3 runs 15 residues. Sequencing used cultured PBMCs, obtained from culture after CMV antigen stimulation. This clonotype was sampled from a human donor in good health (CMV status not recorded). Some clones in this sample may be carry-over from other donors' samples. The chain has TRBV12-3 or TRBV12-4 and TRBJ2-3; TRBD2 matches 9 bases. The DNA of the CDR3 is TGTGCCAGCAGTCCGTTTAGCGGGAGACCAGATACGCAGTATTTT. Translating it yields CASSPFSGRPDTQYF.